These T cell receptor beta chains were read from a single sample in a study of blood T cell repertoires in COVID-19. Some clones are missing from TCRdb's copy, which holds only in-frame ones; the method was immunoSEQ multiplex PCR. In the table there are roughly 64,000 clones, more than 55% of which are singletons. Material: PBMCs or T cells enriched from blood (not recorded which). Receptors were obtained from a woman aged 55 to 70 who had been exposed to COVID-19. Each CDR3 is given with its conserved first and last residue. Each record gives: clone size, V gene, J gene, D gene, CDR3 DNA, CDR3 protein. D genes are given only for firm matches. Size is stated for part of the rows, as once, few or many counts, or as a class when the clone is expanded.

abundance: -
v_gene: TRBV5-3
j_gene: TRBJ1-1
d_gene: -
CDR3nt: TGTGCCAGAAGCCTAGAAGCTTTCTTT
CDR3aa: CARSLEAFF

abundance: -
v_gene: TRBV6-5
j_gene: TRBJ2-2
d_gene: TRBD2
CDR3nt: TGTGCCAGCAGCCGGACTAGCGGGAGTCCCGGGGAGCTGTTTTTT
CDR3aa: CASSRTSGSPGELFF

abundance: once
v_gene: TRBV9
j_gene: TRBJ1-3
d_gene: -
CDR3nt: TGTGCCAGCAGCGTTGCAGGGCAGTCTGGAAACACCATATATTTT
CDR3aa: CASSVAGQSGNTIYF

abundance: once
v_gene: TRBV21-1
j_gene: TRBJ2-7
d_gene: -
CDR3nt: TGTGCCAGCAGCAAAGCGTGGGACAGGGGGCCAAGCTCCTACGAGCAGTACTTC
CDR3aa: CASSKAWDRGPSSYEQYF

abundance: -
v_gene: TRBV3-1/TRBV3-2
j_gene: TRBJ1-6
d_gene: -
CDR3nt: TGTGCCAGCAGCCGCGCCTTATGGAGTCGGGGGGGCCGTTCACCCCTCCACTTT
CDR3aa: CASSRALWSRGGRSPLHF

abundance: -
v_gene: TRBV3-1/TRBV3-2
j_gene: TRBJ2-7
d_gene: TRBD2
CDR3nt: TGTGCCAGCAGCCAACTTCTTGCTAGCGGGAACGAGCAGTACTTC
CDR3aa: CASSQLLASGNEQYF

abundance: many
v_gene: TRBV6-4
j_gene: TRBJ1-1
d_gene: -
CDR3nt: TGTGCCAGCAGTTTATCACACGAGAACACTGAAGCTTTCTTT
CDR3aa: CASSLSHENTEAFF

abundance: -
v_gene: TRBV5-1
j_gene: TRBJ2-3
d_gene: -
CDR3nt: TGCGCCAGCAGCTTGAGCGGGCGCACAGATACGCAGTATTTT
CDR3aa: CASSLSGRTDTQYF

abundance: -
v_gene: TRBV7-9
j_gene: TRBJ1-6
d_gene: -
CDR3nt: TGTGCCAGCAGCTTTGGGCAGGGAAGTCCCCTCCACTTT
CDR3aa: CASSFGQGSPLHF

abundance: -
v_gene: TRBV11-2
j_gene: TRBJ2-5
d_gene: -
CDR3nt: TGTGCCAGCAGCTCGACACCTTGGACTCAAGAGACCCAGTACTTC
CDR3aa: CASSSTPWTQETQYF

abundance: -
v_gene: TRBV28
j_gene: TRBJ1-2
d_gene: -
CDR3nt: TGTGCCAGCAGTTTATCCAGGGGTACCTATGGCTACACCTTC
CDR3aa: CASSLSRGTYGYTF

abundance: -
v_gene: TRBV28
j_gene: TRBJ1-6
d_gene: TRBD1
CDR3nt: TGTGCCAGCAGACCGAAGACAGGGTTTTTCTCACCCCTCCACTTT
CDR3aa: CASRPKTGFFSPLHF

abundance: -
v_gene: TRBV19
j_gene: TRBJ1-1
d_gene: TRBD1
CDR3nt: TGTGCCAGTAGTTCTCCATGGGACAGGGAGAACACTGAAGCTTTCTTT
CDR3aa: CASSSPWDRENTEAFF

abundance: -
v_gene: TRBV10-3
j_gene: TRBJ1-1
d_gene: TRBD1
CDR3nt: TGTGCCATCGGTCGGACAGGGTCTGAAGCTTTCTTT
CDR3aa: CAIGRTGSEAFF

abundance: -
v_gene: TRBV24-1
j_gene: TRBJ2-1
d_gene: -
CDR3nt: TGTGCCACCAGTGATTTGTTCCGGGATGAGCAGTTCTTC
CDR3aa: CATSDLFRDEQFF

abundance: -
v_gene: TRBV25-1
j_gene: TRBJ2-2
d_gene: TRBD1
CDR3nt: TGTGCCAGCAGGGGCAGGGGGCGGACCGGGGAGCTGTTTTTT
CDR3aa: CASRGRGRTGELFF

abundance: -
v_gene: TRBV7-2
j_gene: TRBJ2-5
d_gene: TRBD2
CDR3nt: TGTGCCAGCAGCTTACAGAGCGGGGGTGGGCAAGAGACCCAGTACTTC
CDR3aa: CASSLQSGGGQETQYF

abundance: -
v_gene: TRBV14
j_gene: TRBJ1-1
d_gene: -
CDR3nt: TGTGCCAGCAGCCAAGCGGTCGGTACCATGAACACTGAAGCTTTCTTT
CDR3aa: CASSQAVGTMNTEAFF

abundance: few
v_gene: TRBV7-8
j_gene: TRBJ1-1
d_gene: TRBD1
CDR3nt: TGTGCCAGCAGCTTTCGGGACAGGGGCACTGAAGCTTTCTTT
CDR3aa: CASSFRDRGTEAFF

abundance: -
v_gene: TRBV2
j_gene: TRBJ2-5
d_gene: TRBD2
CDR3nt: TGTGCCAGCAGTGCGATCGCGGGACTAGCGGGCCTGATGGAGACCCAGTACTTC
CDR3aa: CASSAIAGLAGLMETQYF

abundance: -
v_gene: TRBV28
j_gene: TRBJ1-2
d_gene: -
CDR3nt: TGTGCCAGCAGTCTCAATGGGGCGAATGGCTACACCTTC
CDR3aa: CASSLNGANGYTF

abundance: -
v_gene: TRBV28
j_gene: TRBJ2-7
d_gene: -
CDR3nt: TGTGCCAGCAGTTTACTAGGTTACGAGCAGTACTTC
CDR3aa: CASSLLGYEQYF

abundance: -
v_gene: TRBV12-3/TRBV12-4
j_gene: TRBJ1-2
d_gene: -
CDR3nt: TGTGCCAGCACCCCCGCTAACTATGGCTACACCTTC
CDR3aa: CASTPANYGYTF

abundance: -
v_gene: TRBV4-3
j_gene: TRBJ1-2
d_gene: -
CDR3nt: TGCGCCAGCAGCCAAGAATCGGGAGGAGGGGACCTTATTAACTATGGCTACACCTTC
CDR3aa: CASSQESGGGDLINYGYTF

abundance: -
v_gene: TRBV28
j_gene: TRBJ1-1
d_gene: -
CDR3nt: TGTGCCAGCAGTTTAGGGGGGAAGGGGACTGAAGCTTTCTTT
CDR3aa: CASSLGGKGTEAFF

abundance: -
v_gene: TRBV3-1/TRBV3-2
j_gene: TRBJ2-1
d_gene: -
CDR3nt: TGTGCCAGCAGCCAAGATCTAGGGGTGGGGAATGAGCAGTTCTTC
CDR3aa: CASSQDLGVGNEQFF

abundance: once
v_gene: TRBV28
j_gene: TRBJ2-5
d_gene: -
CDR3nt: TGTGCCAGCAGTTACCTTTCACAGGGAACCCAAGAGACCCAGTACTTC
CDR3aa: CASSYLSQGTQETQYF

abundance: once
v_gene: TRBV5-1
j_gene: TRBJ1-1
d_gene: TRBD1
CDR3nt: TGCGCCAGCAGCCAACCCGGGACAGGGAACACTGAAGCTTTCTTT
CDR3aa: CASSQPGTGNTEAFF

abundance: -
v_gene: TRBV30
j_gene: TRBJ2-5
d_gene: -
CDR3nt: TGTGCCTGGAGTGGAGACAGGGAGGAAGAGACCCAGTACTTC
CDR3aa: CAWSGDREEETQYF

abundance: -
v_gene: TRBV9
j_gene: TRBJ2-6
d_gene: -
CDR3nt: TGTGCCAGCAGCAAACGACAGGCTGCTGGGGCCAACGTCCTGACTTTC
CDR3aa: CASSKRQAAGANVLTF

abundance: once
v_gene: TRBV4-2
j_gene: TRBJ2-5
d_gene: TRBD2
CDR3nt: TGTGCCAGCAGCCAAGATAGGCCTAGCGGGGGGAGGGGACAAGAGACCCAGTACTTC
CDR3aa: CASSQDRPSGGRGQETQYF

abundance: -
v_gene: TRBV14
j_gene: TRBJ2-7
d_gene: -
CDR3nt: TGTGCCAGCAGCGGCTGGCTCTCCTACGAGCAGTACTTC
CDR3aa: CASSGWLSYEQYF

abundance: -
v_gene: TRBV29-1
j_gene: TRBJ2-3
d_gene: TRBD2
CDR3nt: TGCAGCGTTCGACTAGCGGGAGGGTTAGATACGCAGTATTTT
CDR3aa: CSVRLAGGLDTQYF

abundance: -
v_gene: TRBV24-1
j_gene: TRBJ1-2
d_gene: -
CDR3nt: TGTGCCACCTCAGGGAACTATGGCTACACCTTC
CDR3aa: CATSGNYGYTF

abundance: once
v_gene: TRBV23-1
j_gene: TRBJ1-2
d_gene: TRBD1
CDR3nt: TGCGCCAGCAGTCCCGGACAGGGCGAAACTAACTATGGCTACACCTTC
CDR3aa: CASSPGQGETNYGYTF

abundance: many
v_gene: TRBV19
j_gene: TRBJ1-1
d_gene: -
CDR3nt: TGTGCCAGTAGTATAAACAGGAACACTGAAGCTTTCTTT
CDR3aa: CASSINRNTEAFF

abundance: -
v_gene: TRBV27
j_gene: TRBJ1-1
d_gene: -
CDR3nt: TGTGCCAGCACCCGGGCGGGATCCTATACTGAAGCTTTCTTT
CDR3aa: CASTRAGSYTEAFF

abundance: -
v_gene: TRBV5-1
j_gene: TRBJ1-3
d_gene: -
CDR3nt: TGCGCCAGCAGCTTGTCGGGGATTTCTGGAAACACCATATATTTT
CDR3aa: CASSLSGISGNTIYF

abundance: -
v_gene: TRBV6-2/TRBV6-3
j_gene: TRBJ1-1
d_gene: -
CDR3nt: TGTGCCAGCAGTTACTGGGCTAACACTGAAGCTTTCTTT
CDR3aa: CASSYWANTEAFF

abundance: -
v_gene: TRBV18
j_gene: TRBJ2-1
d_gene: -
CDR3nt: TGTGCCAGCTCAGCGAGGGCAGGTGAGCAGTTCTTC
CDR3aa: CASSARAGEQFF

abundance: many
v_gene: TRBV19
j_gene: TRBJ1-1
d_gene: -
CDR3nt: TGTGCCAGTAGGGAATCCCGGACACCTAACACTGAAGCTTTCTTT
CDR3aa: CASRESRTPNTEAFF

abundance: -
v_gene: TRBV11-3
j_gene: TRBJ1-1
d_gene: -
CDR3nt: TGTGCCAGCAGCTCTCGGGACACCAACGGGAACACTGAAGCTTTCTTT
CDR3aa: CASSSRDTNGNTEAFF

abundance: -
v_gene: TRBV28
j_gene: TRBJ2-6
d_gene: -
CDR3nt: TGTGCCAGCAGTTTTGGGCAATCTGGGGCCAACGTCCTGACTTTC
CDR3aa: CASSFGQSGANVLTF

abundance: -
v_gene: TRBV11-2
j_gene: TRBJ1-5
d_gene: -
CDR3nt: TGTGCCAGCAGCTCCCTCGTCAATCAGCCCCAGCATTTT
CDR3aa: CASSSLVNQPQHF

abundance: few
v_gene: TRBV2
j_gene: TRBJ2-7
d_gene: -
CDR3nt: TGTGCCAGCAGTGTCGCAGGGGCCTACGAGCAGTACTTC
CDR3aa: CASSVAGAYEQYF

abundance: -
v_gene: TRBV9
j_gene: TRBJ2-7
d_gene: TRBD2
CDR3nt: TGTGCCAGCAGCGTGCTAGCGGGAGGGGGCGAGCAGTACTTC
CDR3aa: CASSVLAGGGEQYF

abundance: once
v_gene: TRBV5-1
j_gene: TRBJ1-2
d_gene: -
CDR3nt: TGCGCCAGCAAATTGGTTTCGGCAGACAGACGATATGGCTACACCTTC
CDR3aa: CASKLVSADRRYGYTF